Shown below are 9 T cell receptor beta chains from a single sample sequenced in a study of neurological immune-mediated disorders. TCRdb reprocessed the 5' RACE reads via MiXCR and lists one record per CDR3 protein. The sample comprises 45,000 or so distinct CDR3 sequences, around 2.9% of which are singletons, and over 13% rests with the top ten. Sequencing was carried out using PBMCs. These receptors were obtained from a woman between 50 and 59 years old with multiple sclerosis.

This clonotype has only one observation. The chain employs TRBV12-3 or TRBV12-4 and TRBJ2-1; 14 nucleotides align to TRBD2. The CDR3 loop spans 13 amino acids. The trim removed 5 bases at V and 13 bases at J, leaving 4 bases unmatched. CDR3 residues: CASSGLAGGLQFF. In DNA form, the CDR3 reads TGTGCCAGCAGTGGACTAGCGGGGGGCCTTCAGTTCTTC.

This clonotype was found many times. This chain links TRBV12-3 or TRBV12-4 with TRBJ1-2; TRBD1 might be the D (6 bases). This CDR3 is 13 amino acids long. Trimming took off 3 bases at V and 4 bases at J, with 9 bases between the two ends. CDR3 amino acids: CASSFGRGYGYTF. The CDR3 coding sequence is TGTGCCAGCAGTTTCGGCAGGGGCTATGGCTACACCTTC.

This clonotype occurred many times. The CDR3 sequence is CSASRGRREKLFF. Here the CDR3 DNA reads TGCAGTGCTTCCAGGGGGCGCCGGGAAAAACTGTTTTTT. The chain recombines TRBV20-1 with TRBJ1-4, with 8 bases matching TRBD1. The CDR3 extends over 13 amino acids. Germline V gene sequence: CDR1 DFQATT, CDR2 SNEGSKA (reference sequence). The J segment lost 8 bases and the V segment lost 5 bases, leaving 7 bases of the junction unmatched.

This clonotype has more than one count but fewer than ten. The rearrangement uses TRBV11-2 and TRBJ1-1, with D possibly TRBD1 on 5 matching bases. CDR1 is SGHAT and CDR2 is FQNNGV in the germline V gene. CDR3 length equals 16 residues. V shed 5 bases and J shed 1 base, with 17 bases lying between them. The CDR3 nucleotides read TGTGCCAGCAGCCTTTCCTCGGGGCGCCGGAACACTGAAGCTTTCTTT. Its protein is CASSLSSGRRNTEAFF. Together with reference TRBV11-2 and TRBJ1-1, the CDR3 gives the full variable domain: EAGVAQSPRYKIIEKRQSVAFWCNPISGHATLYWYQQILGQGPKLLIQFQNNGVVDDSQLPKDRFSAERLKGVDSTLKIQPAKLEDSAVYLCASSLSSGRRNTEAFFGQGTRLTVV.

This clonotype was seen ten or more times. The chain links TRBV11-1 to TRBJ2-3, with 12 nucleotides matching TRBD1. V was pared by 5 bases and J by 4 bases, with 13 bases of the junction left unmatched. CDR1 SGHAT and CDR2 FQDESV come from the germline V gene (reference sequence). The CDR3 runs to 18 residues. The CDR3 DNA reads TGTGCCAGCAGCCGTACCCCCCCGGGACAGGGGGCATCAGATACGCAGTATTTT. Amino acid sequence: CASSRTPPGQGASDTQYF.

This clonotype was counted ten times or more. V usage is TRBV10-3 and J usage is TRBJ2-5, with D possibly being TRBD1 (5 bases). CDR3 length: 16 amino acids. Germline CDR1 ENHRY, CDR2 SYGVKD. V dropped 1 base and J dropped 4 bases, with 16 bases sitting between them. CDR3 amino acids: CAISEFDRRSRETQYF. In DNA, the CDR3 is TGTGCCATCAGTGAGTTTGACAGAAGATCGAGAGAGACCCAGTACTTC.

This clonotype was counted ten times or more. CDR3 coding DNA: TGCGCCAGCAGCCCCCAGTCTAGCTCCTACAATGAGCAGTTCTTC. Translation: CASSPQSSSYNEQFF. This chain uses TRBV5-1 with TRBJ2-1, with unresolved D. V shed 4 bases and J shed 0 bases, with 11 bases lying between them. The CDR3 totals 15 residues. Germline CDR1 and CDR2: SGHRS and YFSETQ. The whole variable domain, filled in from reference TRBV5-1 and TRBJ2-1, reads KAGVTQTPRYLIKTRGQQVTLSCSPISGHRSVSWYQQTPGQGLQFLFEYFSETQRNKGNFPGRFSGRQFSNSRSEMNVSTLELGDSALYLCASSPQSSSYNEQFFGPGTRLTVL.

This clonotype was seen many times. The chain recombines TRBV20-1 with TRBJ1-1; 12 bases match TRBD1. This CDR3 spans 19 amino acids. CDR1 is DFQATT, CDR2 SNEGSKA, per germline (reference sequence). With V trimmed by 0 bases and J by 4 bases, 15 bases remained unmatched. Written as DNA, the CDR3 is TGCAGTGCTAGAGATTTGCCCTGGGACAGGGGGCGCAGGAGCACTGAAGCTTTCTTT. It encodes CSARDLPWDRGRRSTEAFF.

This clonotype was found many times. The V and J genes are TRBV9 and TRBJ2-1, with TRBD1 matching 10 bases. J gave up 5 bases and V 6 bases, and 11 bases lay outside the gene matches. The length of the CDR3 is 16 residues. Germline V lookup: CDR1 SGDLS, CDR2 YYNGEE. CDR3 DNA: TGTGCCAGCACCGACGGGGACAGGGGTTACAACAATGAGCAGTTCTTC. As protein: CASTDGDRGYNNEQFF.